These 10 T cell receptor beta chains were sequenced from one sample in a study of CD8 T cells in ankylosing spondylitis. In TCRdb, the 5' RACE reads were re-called with MiXCR into one record per CDR3 protein. This table has approximately 220,000 distinct CDR3 sequences, approximately 10% appearing once. The sequencing input was blood, either unsorted or a sorted T cell fraction (not recorded which). All receptors come from a male donor with ankylosing spondylitis or in good health (not recorded which).

The table lists this clonotype with many counts. J is TRBJ2-1 and V is TRBV12-3 or TRBV12-4; 12 bases line up with TRBD2. The CDR3 totals 15 residues. V dropped 6 bases and J dropped 7; count of bases not matched to a gene: 7. CDR3 loop: CASSLTSGGRNEQFF. Here the CDR3 DNA reads TGTGCCAGCAGCCTGACTAGCGGGGGAAGAAATGAGCAGTTCTTC.

This clonotype was counted at least ten times. This sequence joins TRBV4-2 and TRBJ1-5; 7 positions agree with TRBD1. V gave up 5 bases and J gave up 7 bases; unmatched junction bases: 14. The CDR3 consists of 16 residues. The germline V gene encodes CDR1 LGHNA and CDR2 YNFKEQ. CDR3 amino acids: CASSLDVGTAGQPQHF. CDR3 sequence (DNA): TGTGCCAGCAGCTTAGATGTAGGGACAGCAGGGCAGCCCCAGCATTTT.

Many counts were recorded for this clonotype. The CDR3 loop is CASSLVGGQGAADTQYF. The DNA for the CDR3 is TGCGCCAGCAGCTTGGTCGGAGGACAGGGGGCGGCAGATACGCAGTATTTT. This chain uses TRBV5-1 with TRBJ2-3; the match to TRBD1 covers 11 bases. The CDR3 has 17 amino acids. V lost 0 bases to trimming and J lost 4 bases; unmatched junction nucleotides: 7. Germline lookup yields CDR1 SGHRS and CDR2 YFSETQ.

This clonotype has ten or more counts. J is TRBJ2-7 and V is TRBV18; D uncertain. Germline V CDR1 and CDR2: KGHSH, LQKENI. V was pared by 2 bases and J by 5 bases, with 7 bases between. This CDR3 comprises 12 residues. CDR3 residues: CASSPSQNEQYF. CDR3 DNA: TGTGCCAGCTCACCAAGCCAAAACGAGCAGTACTTC.

This clonotype was detected a few times. The chain couples TRBV12-3 or TRBV12-4 to TRBJ2-5; 13 bases line up with TRBD2. The length of the CDR3 is 17 residues. Trimming cost V 5 bases and J 1 base; bases outside gene matches: 7. CDR3 sequence: CASSPRLAGGFQETQYF. The CDR3 DNA is TGTGCCAGCAGTCCTAGACTAGCGGGGGGATTCCAAGAGACCCAGTACTTC.

About this clonotype: A much larger clone lies one base from this, so it may be a read error. V gene TRBV12-3 or TRBV12-4 combines with J gene TRBJ1-1; D may be TRBD1 (5 bases). The CDR3 has 11 amino acids. V was clipped by 3 bases and J by 7 bases, with 6 bases between them. CDR3 DNA: TGTGCCAGCAGTTTCGACAGTGAAGCTTTCTTT. Residues: CASSFDSEAFF.

This clonotype was seen more than once but under ten times. This chain connects TRBV29-1 to TRBJ2-2; 11 bases are a match to TRBD2. The V and J ends lost 6 bases and 4 bases, in that order; junction bases with no gene match: 13. The CDR3 totals 17 residues. Germline CDR1 reads SQVTM; CDR2 reads ANQGSEA. CDR3 protein: CSVFSGGASMRTGELFF. As DNA, the CDR3 is TGCAGCGTCTTTAGCGGGGGGGCCTCGATGCGCACCGGGGAGCTGTTTTTT.

This clonotype was recorded many times. J is TRBJ2-1 and V is TRBV5-1, with 10 bases aligning to TRBD2. V dropped 0 bases and J dropped 3; count of bases not matched to a gene: 21. The CDR3 runs to 22 residues. Germline V CDR1 and CDR2: SGHRS, YFSETQ. CDR3 residues: CASSLARILAGWPRAGYNEQFF. The CDR3 DNA follows: TGCGCCAGCAGCTTGGCCCGAATACTAGCGGGGTGGCCCCGAGCGGGCTACAATGAGCAGTTCTTC.

This clonotype came up many times. V is TRBV2 and J is TRBJ2-3; D assignment may be TRBD1 or TRBD2 (5 bases each). The CDR3 length is 16 residues. Trimming shortened V by 6 bases and J by 1 base, and 17 bases separated the two germline ends. Germline assignment: CDR1 SNHLY and CDR2 FYNNEI. The CDR3 here is CASRGRVPTGTDTQYF. CDR3 DNA: TGTGCCAGCAGGGGACGGGTGCCGACTGGCACAGATACGCAGTATTTT.

This clonotype showed up many times. The V call is TRBV7-8, the J call TRBJ2-2, with a weak D call TRBD1 (6 bases). Germline V gives CDR1 SGHVS, CDR2 FQNEAQ. This CDR3 spans 13 amino acids. The V and J ends lost 4 bases and 7 bases respectively, with 10 bases between them. CDR3 region: CASSSGVGGELFF. The CDR3 DNA reads as TGTGCCAGCAGCTCAGGGGTTGGCGGGGAGCTGTTTTTT.